This is a list of T cell receptor beta chains from one sample in a study of shared clonotypes between healthy human individuals. Sequencing used immunoSEQ multiplex PCR; TCRdb keeps in-frame clones, though not all of them. The data contain 2.5 million or so clones, around nine tenths of them singletons. Source material: naive CD4+ T cells sorted from blood. These receptors all come from a man younger than 35 in good health. CDR3s include the opening cysteine and the closing phenylalanine or tryptophan. Fields, in order: CDR3 DNA, CDR3 protein, clone size, J gene, D gene, V gene. D genes are given only for firm matches. The size field is filled for only some rows; it gives once, few, many or a size class.

DNA: TGTGCCAGCTCACCCGAGTCTGGGAACTATGGCTACACCTTC; CDR3: CASSPESGNYGYTF; size: -; J: TRBJ1-2; D: -; V: TRBV18
DNA: TGTGCCACCACGGGACAGGGCTCCTACGAGCAGTACTTC; CDR3: CATTGQGSYEQYF; size: -; J: TRBJ2-7; D: TRBD1; V: TRBV19
DNA: TGTGCCAGCAGCCAACTAGGAGCCTCAAGAGGAGCTTTCTTT; CDR3: CASSQLGASRGAFF; size: -; J: TRBJ1-1; D: -; V: TRBV4-2
DNA: TGTGCCAGCAGCTTCCGACTAGCGGGATCAGATACGCAGTATTTT; CDR3: CASSFRLAGSDTQYF; size: -; J: TRBJ2-3; D: TRBD2; V: TRBV7-2
DNA: TGTGCCAGCAGTTCTCCAACCCGCGGCTACACCTTC; CDR3: CASSSPTRGYTF; size: -; J: TRBJ1-2; D: -; V: TRBV7-8
DNA: TGTGCCAGCAGACCCATCGATGACACGATGAACACTGAAGCTTTCTTT; CDR3: CASRPIDDTMNTEAFF; size: once; J: TRBJ1-1; D: -; V: TRBV27
DNA: TGTGCCAGCAGCCCGCAAAGCTCTGGGGCCAACGTCCTGACTTTC; CDR3: CASSPQSSGANVLTF; size: -; J: TRBJ2-6; D: -; V: TRBV6-5
DNA: TGTGCCAGCAGCCGCGGTGACTCTGGGGCCAACGTCCTGACTTTC; CDR3: CASSRGDSGANVLTF; size: -; J: TRBJ2-6; D: -; V: TRBV5-5
DNA: TGTGCCAGCAGTGACACTATGGGGGCTGAAGCTTTCTTT; CDR3: CASSDTMGAEAFF; size: -; J: TRBJ1-1; D: -; V: TRBV25-1
DNA: TGCGCCAGCAGCTTGGAGACAGGCCTCATCTACGAGCAGTACTTC; CDR3: CASSLETGLIYEQYF; size: -; J: TRBJ2-7; D: -; V: TRBV5-1
DNA: TGTGCCAGCAGCGTAGCTAGCGGGGGTCCTTCCCAGTACTTC; CDR3: CASSVASGGPSQYF; size: -; J: TRBJ2-5; D: TRBD2; V: TRBV9
DNA: TGTGCCAGCAGTTTAGTCGGGACTAGCGACGGCTACGAGCAGTACTTC; CDR3: CASSLVGTSDGYEQYF; size: -; J: TRBJ2-7; D: TRBD2; V: TRBV27
DNA: TGTGCCAGCAGCTCGGGGACAGTCAATCAGCCCCAGCATTTT; CDR3: CASSSGTVNQPQHF; size: -; J: TRBJ1-5; D: TRBD1; V: TRBV5-4
DNA: TGTGCCAGCAGCTTGAAGCGGGGGGGCTCCTACAATGAGCAGTTCTTC; CDR3: CASSLKRGGSYNEQFF; size: -; J: TRBJ2-1; D: TRBD2; V: TRBV5-6
DNA: TGTGCCAGCAGTGAAGAAGTGACTAGCAGTGAGCAGTTCTTC; CDR3: CASSEEVTSSEQFF; size: -; J: TRBJ2-1; D: TRBD2; V: TRBV2
DNA: TGCGCCAGCAGCTTGGAAGGTACTGTGGACACTGAAGCTTTCTTT; CDR3: CASSLEGTVDTEAFF; size: -; J: TRBJ1-1; D: -; V: TRBV5-1
DNA: TGTGCCAGCGGTGGGGTAGAAGGGATGATAGGGGACAAAAACATTCAGTACTTC; CDR3: CASGGVEGMIGDKNIQYF; size: -; J: TRBJ2-4; D: -; V: TRBV6-1
DNA: TGTGCCAGCAGCCGTGGGACTCCCTGGGCCAACTATGGCTACACCTTC; CDR3: CASSRGTPWANYGYTF; size: -; J: TRBJ1-2; D: -; V: TRBV7-9
DNA: TGTGCCAGCACCGGACAGGGGGTTGGCTATGGCTACACCTTC; CDR3: CASTGQGVGYGYTF; size: -; J: TRBJ1-2; D: TRBD1; V: TRBV2
DNA: TGTGCCAGCTCACCCCCCCGGGGGGCCCAAGTGGATACGCAGTATTTT; CDR3: CASSPPRGAQVDTQYF; size: -; J: TRBJ2-3; D: -; V: TRBV18
DNA: TGTGCCAGCAGTTACAGGACAGGGGGGGTATCCGGCTACACCTTC; CDR3: CASSYRTGGVSGYTF; size: -; J: TRBJ1-2; D: TRBD1; V: TRBV6-5
DNA: TGTGCCAGCAGTAACACCGGGTACACTGAAGCTTTCTTT; CDR3: CASSNTGYTEAFF; size: -; J: TRBJ1-1; D: -; V: TRBV6-1
DNA: TGTGCCAGCAGGACATTTGGTAATCAGCCCCAGCATTTT; CDR3: CASRTFGNQPQHF; size: -; J: TRBJ1-5; D: -; V: TRBV28
DNA: TGCGCCAGCGGACCACAGGGCGGTAGCAATCAGCCCCAGCATTTT; CDR3: CASGPQGGSNQPQHF; size: -; J: TRBJ1-5; D: -; V: TRBV4-1
DNA: TGTGCCAGTAGACAGGGGGTGACCTACGAGCAGTACTTC; CDR3: CASRQGVTYEQYF; size: once; J: TRBJ2-7; D: TRBD1; V: TRBV6-1
DNA: TGCGCCAGCAGCCCTAGCGGAGCCGCCTACGAGCAGTACTTC; CDR3: CASSPSGAAYEQYF; size: -; J: TRBJ2-7; D: TRBD2; V: TRBV5-1
DNA: TGTGCCAGCAGCCCCCAGGTTAGCTATGGCTACACCTTC; CDR3: CASSPQVSYGYTF; size: -; J: TRBJ1-2; D: -; V: TRBV7-9
DNA: TGTGCCAGTGACAGGGCCGGGGCCAACGTCCTGACTTTC; CDR3: CASDRAGANVLTF; size: -; J: TRBJ2-6; D: TRBD1; V: TRBV6-1
DNA: TGTGCCAGCAGCCCGAGGGACTACCTCTACGAGCAGTACTTC; CDR3: CASSPRDYLYEQYF; size: -; J: TRBJ2-7; D: TRBD2; V: TRBV11-2
DNA: TGTGCCATCATGAGGGTCCCACAAGAGACCCAGTACTTC; CDR3: CAIMRVPQETQYF; size: -; J: TRBJ2-5; D: -; V: TRBV10-3
DNA: TGTGCCTGGAGTGTGCTGAGGGACAATGAGCAGTTCTTC; CDR3: CAWSVLRDNEQFF; size: -; J: TRBJ2-1; D: -; V: TRBV30
DNA: TGTGCCAGCAGCCCCTCCGGGACAGTGAACACTGAAGCTTTCTTT; CDR3: CASSPSGTVNTEAFF; size: -; J: TRBJ1-1; D: TRBD1; V: TRBV7-2
DNA: TGTGCCATCAGTGGGAATAGCAATCAGCCCCAGCATTTT; CDR3: CAISGNSNQPQHF; size: -; J: TRBJ1-5; D: -; V: TRBV10-3
DNA: TGTGCCGGCAGCTTACCTAAAGGACTAGCGGGGAAGTCCTACGAGCAGTACTTC; CDR3: CAGSLPKGLAGKSYEQYF; size: -; J: TRBJ2-7; D: TRBD2; V: TRBV11-2
DNA: TGCGCCAGCAGCTTGGTAGTCGCCTCTCCGGGAGCGGCTGAAGCTTTCTTT; CDR3: CASSLVVASPGAAEAFF; size: -; J: TRBJ1-1; D: -; V: TRBV5-1
DNA: TGTGCCAGCAGCACTCAGGGTTTCCCTCCGGGCACTGAAGCTTTCTTT; CDR3: CASSTQGFPPGTEAFF; size: -; J: TRBJ1-1; D: -; V: TRBV9
DNA: TGTGCCAGCAGCTTAAAAGCGGGAGGGTGGTACGAGCAGTACTTC; CDR3: CASSLKAGGWYEQYF; size: -; J: TRBJ2-7; D: TRBD2; V: TRBV7-2
DNA: TGTGCTAGTGGTTTAATCCCCCGCCGGAAGGGCACACCGGCCAAAAACATTCAGTACTTC; CDR3: CASGLIPRRKGTPAKNIQYF; size: -; J: TRBJ2-4; D: -; V: TRBV12-5
DNA: TGCGCCAGCAGCCGAAGGCCGGGACAGGGGGGGTCCTACGAGCAGTACTTC; CDR3: CASSRRPGQGGSYEQYF; size: -; J: TRBJ2-7; D: TRBD1; V: TRBV4-1
DNA: TGTGCCAGCAGACACGTGCGTTCAGGACCGTCCTGGGGGAACACTGAAGCTTTCTTT; CDR3: CASRHVRSGPSWGNTEAFF; size: -; J: TRBJ1-1; D: -; V: TRBV11-2
DNA: TGTGCCAGCAGCTCCCTCGGGACTCAATTCCCCCCGGATGGCAATCAGCCCCAGCATTTT; CDR3: CASSSLGTQFPPDGNQPQHF; size: -; J: TRBJ1-5; D: -; V: TRBV14
DNA: TGTGCCTGGAGTGTAACAAGGACTAGCGGGAGGGCTAGCACCGGGGAGCTGTTTTTT; CDR3: CAWSVTRTSGRASTGELFF; size: -; J: TRBJ2-2; D: TRBD2; V: TRBV30